This T cell receptor (beta chain) is drawn from a study of glioma-infiltrating T cells after dendritic cell vaccination. For the study at large: Monocyte-derived dendritic cells, cultured 6 to 8 days with IL-4 and GM-CSF, were pulsed with autologous tumor lysate. Dendritic cell vaccine was injected intradermally three times, biweekly.

Per the germline V gene, CDR1 is LGHNA and CDR2 is YNFKEQ. The CDR3 length is 18 residues. Losses at the gene ends were 4 bases for V and 5 bases for J; bases not matched to a gene: 13. No glioblastoma patient carried an isocitrate dehydrogenase mutation. Amplification used 60 V beta primers and 13 J beta primers. The table came from immunoSEQ multiplex PCR; TCRdb's copy has only in-frame clones and leaves some out. The sample has some 87,000 clones; more than 75% are singletons. The chain has TRBV4-2 and TRBJ2-1, with 11 nucleotides matching TRBD2. This sample comprised blood, obtained before dendritic cell vaccination. The TCR was taken from a human donor with glioblastoma. The CDR3 coding sequence is TGTGCCAGCAGCCGAAAAGGGTTAGCGGGGGGGCCGCACAATGAGCAGTTCTTC. Its translation: CASSRKGLAGGPHNEQFF.